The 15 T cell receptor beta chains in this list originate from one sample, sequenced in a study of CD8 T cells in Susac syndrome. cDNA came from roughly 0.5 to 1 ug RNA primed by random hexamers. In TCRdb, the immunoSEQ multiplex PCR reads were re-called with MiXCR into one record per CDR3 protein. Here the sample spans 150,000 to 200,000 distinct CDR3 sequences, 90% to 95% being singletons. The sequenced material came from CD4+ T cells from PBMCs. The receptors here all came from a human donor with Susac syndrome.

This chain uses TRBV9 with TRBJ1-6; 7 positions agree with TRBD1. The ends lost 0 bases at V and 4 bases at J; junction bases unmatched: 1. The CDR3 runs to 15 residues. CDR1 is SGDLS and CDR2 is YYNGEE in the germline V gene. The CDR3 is CASSVEGQYNSPLHF. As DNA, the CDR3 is TGTGCCAGCAGCGTAGAGGGACAGTATAATTCACCCCTCCACTTT.

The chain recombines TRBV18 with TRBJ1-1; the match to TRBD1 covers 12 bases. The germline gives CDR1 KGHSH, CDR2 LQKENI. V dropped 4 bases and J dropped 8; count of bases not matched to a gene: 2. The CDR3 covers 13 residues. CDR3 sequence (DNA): TGTGCCAGCTCACTGGGACAGGGGGCCGAAGCTTTCTTT. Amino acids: CASSLGQGAEAFF.

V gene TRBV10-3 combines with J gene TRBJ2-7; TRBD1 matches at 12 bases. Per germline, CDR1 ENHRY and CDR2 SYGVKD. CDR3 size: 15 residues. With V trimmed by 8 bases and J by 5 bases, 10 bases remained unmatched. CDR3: CAISGTGGERNEQYF. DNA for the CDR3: TGTGCCATCTCCGGGACAGGGGGCGAGAGGAACGAGCAGTACTTC.

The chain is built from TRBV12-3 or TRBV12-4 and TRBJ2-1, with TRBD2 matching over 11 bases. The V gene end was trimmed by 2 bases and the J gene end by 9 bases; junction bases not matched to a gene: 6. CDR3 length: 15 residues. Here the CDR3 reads CASSLSSGGAGEQFF. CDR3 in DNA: TGTGCCAGCAGTTTAAGTAGCGGGGGGGCGGGTGAGCAGTTCTTC.

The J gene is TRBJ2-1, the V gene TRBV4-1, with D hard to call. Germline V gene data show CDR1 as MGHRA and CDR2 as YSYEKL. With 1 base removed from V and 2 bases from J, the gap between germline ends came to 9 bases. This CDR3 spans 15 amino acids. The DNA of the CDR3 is TGCGCCAGCAGCCAAGGACAAGCTACCTACAATGAGCAGTTCTTC. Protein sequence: CASSQGQATYNEQFF.

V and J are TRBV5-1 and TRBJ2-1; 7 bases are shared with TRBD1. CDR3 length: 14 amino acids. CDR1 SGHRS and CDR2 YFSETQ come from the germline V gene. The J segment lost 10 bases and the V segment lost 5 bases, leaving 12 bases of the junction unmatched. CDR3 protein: CASRTGLNPGEQFF. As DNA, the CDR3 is TGCGCCAGCAGGACAGGGTTAAACCCCGGGGAGCAGTTCTTC.

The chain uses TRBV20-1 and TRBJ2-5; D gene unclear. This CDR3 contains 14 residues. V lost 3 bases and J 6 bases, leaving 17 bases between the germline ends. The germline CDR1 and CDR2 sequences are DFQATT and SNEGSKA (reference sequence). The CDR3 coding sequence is TGCAGTGCTAGTTACGCACGGAGAATAAAGACCCAGTACTTC. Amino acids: CSASYARRIKTQYF.

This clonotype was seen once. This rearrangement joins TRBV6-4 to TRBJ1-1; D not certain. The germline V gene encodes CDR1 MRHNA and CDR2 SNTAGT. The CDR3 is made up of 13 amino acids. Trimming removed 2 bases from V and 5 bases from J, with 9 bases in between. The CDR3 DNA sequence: TGTGCCAGCAGTGACGACCCCACGACTGAAGCTTTCTTT. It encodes CASSDDPTTEAFF.

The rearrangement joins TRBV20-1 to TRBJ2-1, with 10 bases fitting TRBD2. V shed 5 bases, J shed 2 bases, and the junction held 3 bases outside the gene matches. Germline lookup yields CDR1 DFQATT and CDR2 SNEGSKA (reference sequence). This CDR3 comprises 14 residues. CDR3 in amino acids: CSAVSGRAYNEQFF. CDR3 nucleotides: TGCAGTGCTGTAAGCGGGAGGGCCTACAATGAGCAGTTCTTC.

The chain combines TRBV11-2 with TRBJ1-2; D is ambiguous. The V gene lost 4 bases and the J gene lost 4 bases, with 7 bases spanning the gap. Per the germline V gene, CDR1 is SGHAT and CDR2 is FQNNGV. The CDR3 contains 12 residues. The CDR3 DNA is TGTGCCAGCAGCTCAATGGGCTATGGCTACACCTTC. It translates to CASSSMGYGYTF.

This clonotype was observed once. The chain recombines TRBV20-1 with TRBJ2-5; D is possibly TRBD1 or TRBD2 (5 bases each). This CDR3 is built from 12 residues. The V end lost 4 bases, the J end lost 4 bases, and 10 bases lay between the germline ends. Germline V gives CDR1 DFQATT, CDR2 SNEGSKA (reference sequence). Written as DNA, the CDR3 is TGCAGTGCTAAAACTGGGGGAGAGACCCAGTACTTC. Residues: CSAKTGGETQYF.

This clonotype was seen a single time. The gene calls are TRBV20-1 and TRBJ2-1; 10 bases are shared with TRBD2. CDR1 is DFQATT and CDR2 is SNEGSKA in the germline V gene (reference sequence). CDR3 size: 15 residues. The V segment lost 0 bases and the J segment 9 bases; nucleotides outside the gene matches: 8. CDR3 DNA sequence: TGCAGTGCTAGAGATCTGCTAGCGGGAGTGGTTGAGCAGTTCTTC. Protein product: CSARDLLAGVVEQFF.

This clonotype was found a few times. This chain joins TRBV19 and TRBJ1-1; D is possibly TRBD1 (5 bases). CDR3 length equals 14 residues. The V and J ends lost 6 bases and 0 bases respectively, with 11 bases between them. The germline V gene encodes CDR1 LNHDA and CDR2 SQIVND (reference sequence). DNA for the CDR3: TGTGCCAGTAGCAGTACAGGAGTGAACACTGAAGCTTTCTTT. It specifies CASSSTGVNTEAFF. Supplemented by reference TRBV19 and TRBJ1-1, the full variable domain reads DGGITQSPKYLFRKEGQNVTLSCEQNLNHDAMYWYRQDPGQGLRLIYYSQIVNDFQKGDIAEGYSVSREKKESFPLTVTSAQKNPTAFYLCASSSTGVNTEAFFGQGTRLTVV.

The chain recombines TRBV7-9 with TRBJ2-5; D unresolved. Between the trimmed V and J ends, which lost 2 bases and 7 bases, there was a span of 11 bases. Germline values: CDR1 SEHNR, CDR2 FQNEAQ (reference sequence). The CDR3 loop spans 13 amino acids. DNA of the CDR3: TGTGCCAGCAGCTTAACGGCTTTGGGGACCCAGTACTTC. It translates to CASSLTALGTQYF.

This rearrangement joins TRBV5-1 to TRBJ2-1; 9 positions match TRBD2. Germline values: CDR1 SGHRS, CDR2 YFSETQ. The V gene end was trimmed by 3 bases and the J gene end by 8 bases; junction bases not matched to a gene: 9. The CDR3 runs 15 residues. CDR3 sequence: CASSSLAGASDEQFF. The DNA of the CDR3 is TGCGCCAGCAGCTCGTTAGCGGGAGCGTCGGATGAGCAGTTCTTC. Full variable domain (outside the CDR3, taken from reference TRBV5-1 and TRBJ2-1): KAGVTQTPRYLIKTRGQQVTLSCSPISGHRSVSWYQQTPGQGLQFLFEYFSETQRNKGNFPGRFSGRQFSNSRSEMNVSTLELGDSALYLCASSSLAGASDEQFFGPGTRLTVL.